This passage covers 28 T cell receptor beta chains from one sample sequenced in a study of cytomegalovirus exposure and HLA in healthy donors (dated by TCRdb to the late 2010s). Library preparation was by the immunoSEQ multiplex PCR assay. TCRdb retrieved this table from immuneACCESS and kept in-frame rearrangements only. Not all clones are present; in checked studies, unresolved V genes account for under half, and no reason is known for the remainder. In this sample the table shows about 200,000 clones, around 83% of which occur a single time. Of the sample, around 15% is held by the ten largest clones. Input material: PBMCs. Receptor source: a woman aged 25 to 39 in good health and CMV-seropositive.

This chain joins TRBV7-9 and TRBJ2-3; D might be TRBD2 (6 bases). V was shortened by 3 bases and J by 2 bases, with 9 bases between the two germline ends. Germline V gives CDR1 SEHNR, CDR2 FQNEAQ (reference sequence). The CDR3 runs 14 residues. The CDR3 loop is CASSFLAATDTQYF. DNA of the CDR3: TGTGCCAGCAGCTTCTTAGCGGCCACAGATACGCAGTATTTT.

This sequence joins TRBV27 and TRBJ2-1, with a weak D call TRBD1 (6 bases). V lost 3 bases and J lost 9, with 21 bases in between. Germline assignment: CDR1 MNHEY and CDR2 SMNVEV (reference sequence). CDR3 length equals 16 residues. The CDR3 DNA follows: TGTGCCAGCAGTTTGTGGGGGACAAGGGCAGCTGCTGAGCAGTTCTTC. Encoded protein: CASSLWGTRAAAEQFF.

The V gene is TRBV7-3, the J gene TRBJ2-7; 9 nucleotides line up with TRBD2. The CDR3 covers 14 residues. Trimming at V came to 5 bases and at J to 3 bases, leaving 5 bases not matched to a gene. Germline CDR1 reads SGHTA; CDR2 reads FQGTGA. The CDR3 DNA reads TGTGCCAGCAGCCCACCGCGGGAGGGCTACGAGCAGTACTTC. Its translation is CASSPPREGYEQYF.

This chain joins TRBV27 and TRBJ2-1; D might be TRBD1 (5 bases). V lost 0 bases to trimming and J lost 0 bases, with 9 bases between them. The CDR3 contains 16 residues. The germline CDR1 and CDR2 sequences are MNHEY and SMNVEV (reference sequence). CDR3 DNA: TGTGCCAGCAGTTTATCAGGGGCTAGCTCCTACAATGAGCAGTTCTTC. Translation: CASSLSGASSYNEQFF.

V gene TRBV5-1 combines with J gene TRBJ2-7, with 7 bases that match TRBD1. The CDR3 runs 15 residues. Germline V gene sequence: CDR1 SGHRS, CDR2 YFSETQ. V trimming: 0 bases; J trimming: 3 bases; junction bases outside the gene matches: 6. CDR3 in amino acids: CASSLAAGGDYEQYF. In DNA form, the CDR3 reads TGCGCCAGCAGCTTGGCGGCAGGGGGAGACTACGAGCAGTACTTC.

With respect to this clone: One end of the junction varies from germline; a read error may be responsible. The V gene is TRBV7-7, the J gene TRBJ2-2, with a weak D call TRBD2 (6 bases). Germline V gives CDR1 SSHAT, CDR2 FNYEAQ (reference sequence). This CDR3 has 16 amino acids. The CDR3 DNA is TGTGCTAGCACCACTGAGGAGGGAGTGTACACCGGGGAGCTGTTTTTT. Translation gives CASTTEEGVYTGELFF.

J is TRBJ1-1 and V is TRBV19; D perhaps matches TRBD1 (6 bases). The CDR3 is made up of 13 amino acids. V was clipped by 5 bases and J by 1 base, with 8 bases between them. Germline-derived CDR1 and CDR2 are LNHDA and SQIVND (reference sequence). DNA of the CDR3: TGTGCCAGTAGTGCGACAGGGAACACTGAAGCTTTCTTT. This encodes CASSATGNTEAFF.

The chain has TRBV11-3 and TRBJ2-7, with a possible D match to TRBD1 (5 bases). The CDR3 contains 13 residues. Trimming cost V 5 bases and J 1 base, with 9 bases left between them. From germline, CDR1 is SGHNT and CDR2 YENEEA. The CDR3 DNA reads as TGTGCCAGCAGCCAGGGTTATTCCTACGAGCAGTACTTC. Translating gives CASSQGYSYEQYF.

The rearrangement joins TRBV6-6 to TRBJ1-2; D might be TRBD1 (5 bases). The CDR3 contains 15 residues. The V end lost 2 bases, the J end lost 6 bases, and 16 bases lay between the germline ends. Germline CDR1 is MNHNY and CDR2 is SVGAGI (reference sequence). In DNA, the CDR3 is TGTGCCAGCAGTTACGAACCCAACCAGGGTAATGGCTACACCTTC. It specifies CASSYEPNQGNGYTF.

The chain is built from TRBV19 and TRBJ2-2; D is perhaps TRBD2 (5 bases). CDR3 length equals 14 residues. Germline V gene lookup returns CDR1 LNHDA and CDR2 SQIVND (reference sequence). Trimming cost V 7 bases and J 6 bases, with 15 bases left between them. The CDR3, as DNA: TGTGCCAGTATAGGGAGTAATAGGGCCGGGGAGCTGTTTTTT. Translating gives CASIGSNRAGELFF.

This chain links TRBV29-1 with TRBJ1-1; no reliable D call. This CDR3 has 13 residues. Germline-derived CDR1 and CDR2 are SQVTM and ANQGSEA. V lost 4 bases to trimming and J lost 11 bases, with 20 bases between them. The CDR3 DNA sequence: TGCAGCGTTGTAGAGACGGTGAACACCGGGGCTTTCTTT. It translates to CSVVETVNTGAFF.

The chain combines TRBV7-6 with TRBJ2-1, with TRBD2 matching 8 bases. This CDR3 has 13 amino acids. The germline gives CDR1 SGHVS, CDR2 FNYEAQ. V was pared by 5 bases and J by 8 bases, with 5 bases of the junction left unmatched. The CDR3: CASSIGLADEQFF. As DNA, the CDR3 is TGTGCCAGCAGCATCGGACTAGCTGATGAGCAGTTCTTC.

The chain joins TRBV7-2 to TRBJ1-1; unclear D gene. The CDR3 runs to 12 residues. CDR1 is SGHTA and CDR2 is FQGNSA in the germline V gene. Trimming removed 3 bases at V and 8 bases at J, with 10 bases between. The CDR3 DNA follows: TGTGCCAGCAGCTTGCGAATCCCCGAAGCTTTCTTT. Its protein product is CASSLRIPEAFF.

The chain couples TRBV11-2 to TRBJ2-7; D is possibly TRBD1 (6 bases). Trimming left V 3 bases short and J 4 bases short, with 13 bases between. The V gene's germline CDR1 is SGHAT and CDR2 FQNNGV. The CDR3 length is 14 residues. The chain's CDR3 is CASSFGQPTYEQYF. DNA of the CDR3: TGTGCCAGCAGCTTTGGACAGCCGACTTACGAGCAGTACTTC.

The rearrangement joins TRBV6-1 to TRBJ2-5, with D possibly being TRBD2 (5 bases). The ends were cut back, 6 bases at V and 5 bases at J, with 13 bases in the middle. Germline CDR1 reads MNHNS; CDR2 reads SASEGT. This CDR3 is 13 amino acids long. The CDR3 DNA is TGTGCCAGCAGGGAGTTAAGCGGTGAGACCCAGTACTTC. Its translation: CASRELSGETQYF.

The gene calls are TRBV27 and TRBJ2-7, with 8 bases identical to TRBD1. J lost 3 bases, V lost 5 bases, and 3 bases had no gene match. The CDR3 sequence is 13 residues long. The germline V gene has CDR1 MNHEY and CDR2 SMNVEV (reference sequence). The CDR3 bases are TGTGCCAGCAGTACGGACAGGGACTACGAGCAGTACTTC. Protein sequence: CASSTDRDYEQYF.

V usage is TRBV11-3 and J usage is TRBJ2-3, with unresolved D. The length of the CDR3 is 15 residues. The V and J ends lost 2 bases and 5 bases respectively, with 14 bases between them. Germline lookup yields CDR1 SGHNT and CDR2 YENEEA. In DNA form, the CDR3 reads TGTGCCAGCAGCTTATCCTCTCCGGGTGGAGATACGCAGTATTTT. Its translation is CASSLSSPGGDTQYF.

The chain carries TRBV2 and TRBJ2-7; a possible D gene is TRBD1 (5 bases). Germline V gene lookup returns CDR1 SNHLY and CDR2 FYNNEI. Trimming pared 10 bases from V and 6 bases from J, leaving 16 bases between. CDR3 length: 12 amino acids. CDR3 in amino acids: CATTVTVREQYF. The CDR3 coding sequence is TGTGCCACAACAGTGACAGTTCGCGAGCAGTACTTC.

The chain uses TRBV19 and TRBJ2-5, with TRBD1 matching over 7 bases. CDR1 LNHDA and CDR2 SQIVND come from the germline V gene (reference sequence). The CDR3 contains 14 residues. V lost 4 bases and J lost 5; bases outside the gene matches: 7. CDR3 DNA: TGTGCCAGTAGTAGTCGGACAGGCTCGGAGACCCAGTACTTC. Its protein is CASSSRTGSETQYF.

This clone was observed a few times. V usage is TRBV5-1 and J usage is TRBJ2-7, with D maybe TRBD1 (6 bases). CDR1 and CDR2 (germline): SGHRS, YFSETQ. The CDR3 sequence is 14 residues long. V shed 4 bases and J shed 3 bases, with 14 bases lying between them. The CDR3 DNA is TGCGCCAGCAGCAACAGGGATTTAGGCTACGAGCAGTACTTC. Translated: CASSNRDLGYEQYF.

V and J are TRBV11-2 and TRBJ2-7; D might be TRBD2 (6 bases). The CDR3 runs 16 residues. Germline lookup yields CDR1 SGHAT and CDR2 FQNNGV. The V and J ends lost 6 bases and 3 bases respectively, with 21 bases between them. The CDR3 DNA follows: TGTGCCAGCAGGTCCCTTGGCGGAGGAGGGGTCTACGAGCAGTACTTC. Its protein product is CASRSLGGGGVYEQYF.

The chain joins TRBV2 to TRBJ2-2, with a weak D call TRBD1 (5 bases). V lost 5 bases and J lost 2, with 9 bases in between. CDR3 length equals 14 residues. Germline CDR1 is SNHLY and CDR2 is FYNNEI. The CDR3 loop reads CASSTGQNTGELFF. For the CDR3, the DNA is TGTGCCAGCAGTACCGGACAAAACACCGGGGAGCTGTTTTTT.

CDR3 sequence (DNA): TGTGCCAGCAGTTCCTTGACATTGAACACTGAAGCTTTCTTT. Protein sequence: CASSSLTLNTEAFF. The chain links TRBV6-5 to TRBJ1-1; no clear D gene. The CDR3 runs 14 residues. Per the germline V gene, CDR1 is MNHEY and CDR2 is SVGAGI. The V and J ends lost 4 bases and 0 bases respectively, with 9 bases between them.

The gene calls are TRBV19 and TRBJ2-7; D is perhaps TRBD2 (8 bases). CDR1 is LNHDA, CDR2 SQIVND, per germline (reference sequence). This CDR3 has 15 amino acids. V lost 8 bases and J 5 bases, leaving 22 bases between the germline ends. The CDR3 reads CASSVREGAVHEQYF. The CDR3 nucleotides read TGTGCCAGTTCTGTTCGGGAGGGGGCGGTTCACGAGCAGTACTTC.

This clone has just a few counts. The chain carries TRBV30 and TRBJ1-2; TRBD1 matches at 8 bases. This CDR3 contains 13 residues. The V and J ends lost 3 bases and 8 bases, in that order; junction bases with no gene match: 8. Per germline, CDR1 GTSNPN and CDR2 SVGIG (reference sequence). The DNA for the CDR3 is TGTGCCTGGAGCCGGGACAGGCCTCGCGGCTACACCTTC. Protein: CAWSRDRPRGYTF.

J is TRBJ2-1 and V is TRBV19; tentatively, D is TRBD2 (5 bases). The V end lost 7 bases, the J end lost 3 bases, and 16 bases lay between the germline ends. This CDR3 is 15 amino acids long. The germline V gene encodes CDR1 LNHDA and CDR2 SQIVND (reference sequence). The CDR3 protein is CASKSRASFYNEQFF. The CDR3 region has the DNA TGTGCCAGTAAAAGTAGGGCTAGCTTCTACAATGAGCAGTTCTTC.

The chain has TRBV6-1 and TRBJ2-7; TRBD2 matches at 8 bases. The germline gives CDR1 MNHNS, CDR2 SASEGT. This CDR3 is 13 amino acids long. Losses at the gene ends were 5 bases for V and 5 bases for J; bases not matched to a gene: 5. The CDR3 DNA follows: TGTGCCAGCAGTCCCCCGGGGGGGCACGAGCAGTACTTC. Its translation: CASSPPGGHEQYF.

This clone appeared a single time. The same CDR3 also results from other DNA sequences found in this sample. The chain's CDR3 is CASSLVAGSETQYF. Written as DNA, the CDR3 is TGTGCCAGCAGCTTAGTGGCCGGGTCGGAGACCCAGTACTTC. The chain is built from TRBV7-2 and TRBJ2-5; D gene unclear. The CDR3 is 14 amino acids. CDR1 is SGHTA and CDR2 is FQGNSA in the germline V gene. Deletions cut 1 base from V and 5 bases from J, with 11 bases between.